These 24 T cell receptor beta chains were sequenced from one sample in a study of blood T cell repertoires in COVID-19. Profiling relied on immunoSEQ multiplex PCR, and the TCRdb table lists in-frame clones only, not all of them. The sample lists about 190,000 clones; roughly four fifths were seen once. Source material: peripheral blood. These receptor sequences come from a woman aged 65 to 85 with active or convalescent COVID-19.

The chain couples TRBV28 to TRBJ2-1, with D tentatively TRBD1 (5 bases). CDR1 and CDR2 (germline): MDHEN, SYDVKM. The length of the CDR3 is 14 residues. With 6 bases removed from V and 0 bases from J, the gap between germline ends came to 9 bases. The CDR3 nucleotides read TGTGCCAGCAGGAACCAGGGCTCCTACAATGAGCAGTTCTTC. It specifies CASRNQGSYNEQFF.

The chain recombines TRBV7-9 with TRBJ1-1; no clear D gene. V dropped 1 base and J dropped 1 base, with 10 bases sitting between them. Germline V CDR1 and CDR2: SEHNR, FQNEAQ (reference sequence). The CDR3 runs to 15 residues. CDR3 loop: CASSLVIPRNTEAFF. The CDR3 nucleotides are TGTGCCAGCAGCTTAGTGATCCCCAGGAACACTGAAGCTTTCTTT.

V and J are TRBV4-1 and TRBJ1-2; D perhaps matches TRBD1 (6 bases). Per the germline V gene, CDR1 is MGHRA and CDR2 is YSYEKL. V was cut by 0 bases and J by 4 bases, with 15 bases left in between. The CDR3 is 16 residues long. CDR3 amino acids: CASSQDPNQGFYGYTF. Written as DNA, the CDR3 is TGCGCCAGCAGCCAAGATCCAAACCAGGGGTTCTATGGCTACACCTTC.

To note about this clone: This CDR3 is also generated by other DNA sequences in the sample. CDR3 residues: CASSAGQGSNQPQHF. CDR3 bases: TGTGCCAGCAGCGCTGGACAGGGTAGCAATCAGCCCCAGCATTTT. The chain uses TRBV28 and TRBJ1-5, with 8 bases aligning to TRBD1. The V segment lost 6 bases and the J segment 0 bases; nucleotides outside the gene matches: 4. The CDR3 runs to 15 residues. Per germline, CDR1 MDHEN and CDR2 SYDVKM.

The chain carries TRBV19 and TRBJ2-7; tentatively, D is TRBD2 (5 bases). Germline V gene data show CDR1 as LNHDA and CDR2 as SQIVND (reference sequence). There are 13 residues in the CDR3. V lost 8 bases to trimming and J lost 3 bases, with 14 bases between them. Here the CDR3 DNA reads TGTGCCAGTGCGAGGACCCGGGACTACGAGCAGTACTTC. Translated, it gives CASARTRDYEQYF.

This clone was observed a handful of times. J is TRBJ2-7 and V is TRBV2; 8 bases map to TRBD1. The CDR3 consists of 15 residues. V dropped 7 bases and J dropped 5; count of bases not matched to a gene: 13. CDR1 is SNHLY, CDR2 FYNNEI, per germline. The CDR3 spells CASNGIGRGRDEQYF. The CDR3 region has the DNA TGTGCCAGCAACGGAATCGGCAGGGGGCGAGACGAGCAGTACTTC.

This rearrangement joins TRBV5-4 to TRBJ2-3, with 8 bases identical to TRBD2. CDR1 SGHNT and CDR2 YYREEE come from the germline V gene (reference sequence). The CDR3 runs 15 residues. V was clipped by 4 bases and J by 2 bases; unmatched bases: 6. CDR3 protein: CASSTAGVYTDTQYF. For the CDR3, the DNA is TGTGCCAGCAGCACAGCGGGAGTCTACACAGATACGCAGTATTTT.

This clone was detected many times. The gene calls are TRBV6-2 or TRBV6-3 and TRBJ1-1; maybe TRBD1 (6 bases). The V gene lost 2 bases and the J gene lost 3 bases, with 19 bases spanning the gap. Germline V CDR1 and CDR2: MNHEY, SVGEGT. The CDR3 totals 17 residues. CDR3 protein: CASSYDLGDNGDTEAFF. The DNA of the CDR3 is TGTGCCAGCAGTTACGACTTAGGGGACAACGGGGACACTGAAGCTTTCTTT.

The CDR3 loop reads CASSYGTSGTYNEQFF. CDR3 DNA sequence: TGCGCCAGCAGCTATGGGACTAGCGGAACCTACAATGAGCAGTTCTTC. This chain uses TRBV5-1 with TRBJ2-1; 11 bases map to TRBD2. V lost 3 bases and J lost 2; bases outside the gene matches: 4. The CDR3 extends over 16 amino acids. Germline loops: CDR1 SGHRS, CDR2 YFSETQ.

The V and J genes are TRBV7-9 and TRBJ2-7, with 10 bases matching TRBD1. The CDR3 consists of 16 residues. Germline V gives CDR1 SEHNR, CDR2 FQNEAQ (reference sequence). The V and J ends lost 3 bases and 5 bases, in that order; junction bases with no gene match: 10. CDR3 DNA: TGTGCCAGCAGCTTTATGCCGGGACAGGGGTTCGACGAGCAGTACTTC. It codes for CASSFMPGQGFDEQYF.

The V and J genes are TRBV18 and TRBJ1-1, with D possibly TRBD1 on 5 matching bases. CDR3 size: 15 residues. V gave up 3 bases and J gave up 2 bases, with 13 bases separating them. Germline V gives CDR1 KGHSH, CDR2 LQKENI. The CDR3 nucleotides read TGTGCCAGCTCACCCACCATAGGGGTTAACACTGAAGCTTTCTTT. It codes for CASSPTIGVNTEAFF. Supplemented by reference TRBV18 and TRBJ1-1, the full variable domain reads NAGVMQNPRHLVRRRGQEARLRCSPMKGHSHVYWYRQLPEEGLKFMVYLQKENIIDESGMPKERFSAEFPKEGPSILRIQQVVRGDSAAYFCASSPTIGVNTEAFFGQGTRLTVV.

Written as DNA, the CDR3 is TGTGCCAGCAGTGTCGGGCTAGCGGGAGGGGGAGAGACCCAGTACTTC. It is translated as CASSVGLAGGGETQYF. The chain couples TRBV2 to TRBJ2-5, with TRBD2 matching 12 bases. The ends lost 4 bases at V and 4 bases at J; junction bases unmatched: 7. The CDR3 totals 16 residues. Germline V gene sequence: CDR1 SNHLY, CDR2 FYNNEI.

The gene calls are TRBV9 and TRBJ2-7; 7 nucleotides match TRBD2. Per the germline V gene, CDR1 is SGDLS and CDR2 is YYNGEE. This CDR3 has 15 amino acids. V lost 0 bases to trimming and J lost 3 bases; unmatched junction nucleotides: 6. The CDR3, as DNA: TGTGCCAGCAGCGTAGCGAGCGGGACTTTCTACGAGCAGTACTTC. Its protein is CASSVASGTFYEQYF.

This sequence joins TRBV2 and TRBJ2-3, with 11 nucleotides matching TRBD2. Germline assignment: CDR1 SNHLY and CDR2 FYNNEI. CDR3 length: 16 amino acids. V trimming: 6 bases; J trimming: 4 bases; junction bases outside the gene matches: 9. CDR3: CASRQPLAGGPDTQYF. The CDR3 DNA follows: TGTGCCAGCAGGCAGCCCCTAGCGGGAGGTCCAGATACGCAGTATTTT.

The chain is built from TRBV6-6 and TRBJ2-2; D is unclear. The CDR3 extends over 10 amino acids. CDR1 is MNHNY and CDR2 is SVGAGI in the germline V gene (reference sequence). The CDR3 region has the DNA TGTTCCGGAGTCCCCGGGGAGCTGTTTTTT. Protein sequence: CSGVPGELFF.

This clone showed up just a few times. This chain connects TRBV6-5 to TRBJ2-2; possible D gene TRBD1, 8 bases. Trimming shortened V by 5 bases and J by 6 bases, and 13 bases separated the two germline ends. Germline CDR1 reads MNHEY; CDR2 reads SVGAGI. The CDR3 is 14 residues long. The CDR3 protein is CASSTQGGAGELFF. DNA for the CDR3: TGTGCCAGCAGTACACAGGGGGGGGCCGGGGAGCTGTTTTTT.

In this sample, this clone turned up a few times. Other DNA sequences in this specimen translate into the identical CDR3. The chain carries TRBV27 and TRBJ2-7, with 11 bases fitting TRBD1. The ends lost 6 bases at V and 3 bases at J; junction bases unmatched: 4. The germline gives CDR1 MNHEY, CDR2 SMNVEV (reference sequence). The CDR3 is made up of 14 amino acids. In DNA, the CDR3 is TGTGCCAGCAGCCCCGGGACAGGGGGCTACGAGCAGTACTTC. Translation: CASSPGTGGYEQYF.

The genes are TRBV5-1 and TRBJ2-5; TRBD2 aligns across 10 bases. Per germline, CDR1 SGHRS and CDR2 YFSETQ. With 6 bases clipped from V and 4 bases from J, the junction kept 9 bases outside the gene matches. This CDR3 is built from 15 residues. DNA of the CDR3: TGCGCCAGCACCCGAGCGGGAGGGCTGGGAGAGACCCAGTACTTC. It encodes CASTRAGGLGETQYF.

The V gene is TRBV3-1 (or the pseudogene TRBV3-2), the J gene TRBJ1-3, with 7 bases matching TRBD1. The germline gives CDR1 LGHDT, CDR2 YNNKEL (reference sequence). Germline trimming cut 4 bases from V and 4 bases from J; bases unmatched to any gene: 10. This CDR3 has 16 amino acids. The CDR3 sequence: CASSPLDRASGNTIYF. CDR3 bases: TGTGCCAGCAGCCCACTCGACAGGGCGTCGGGAAACACCATATATTTT.

The J gene is TRBJ2-1, the V gene TRBV19, with TRBD2 matching 8 bases. J lost 1 base, V lost 6 bases, and 8 bases had no gene match. Germline loops: CDR1 LNHDA, CDR2 SQIVND (reference sequence). The CDR3 runs to 16 residues. This CDR3 is CASSGNSGASYNEQFF. The CDR3 bases are TGTGCCAGTAGCGGGAATAGCGGGGCATCCTACAATGAGCAGTTCTTC. Full variable domain (rest looked up from reference TRBV19 and TRBJ2-1): DGGITQSPKYLFRKEGQNVTLSCEQNLNHDAMYWYRQDPGQGLRLIYYSQIVNDFQKGDIAEGYSVSREKKESFPLTVTSAQKNPTAFYLCASSGNSGASYNEQFFGPGTRLTVL.

The chain links TRBV3-1 (or the pseudogene TRBV3-2) to TRBJ2-5; 11 bases align to TRBD1. V lost 4 bases and J lost 7; bases outside the gene matches: 5. This CDR3 region has 14 residues. The germline CDR1 and CDR2 sequences are LGHDT and YNNKEL (reference sequence). This chain's CDR3 is CASSPDRGRGTQYF. The CDR3 DNA reads as TGTGCCAGCAGCCCGGACAGGGGGCGCGGGACCCAGTACTTC.

In its sample, this clone was seen once. This sequence joins TRBV14 and TRBJ2-7; a possible D gene is TRBD2 (6 bases). The CDR3 loop spans 13 amino acids. Germline lookup yields CDR1 SGHDN and CDR2 FVKESK. Trimming removed 4 bases at V and 9 bases at J, with 16 bases between. The CDR3 DNA reads as TGTGCCAGCAGCCCGACGAAACTAGCTGGGCAGTACTTC. It specifies CASSPTKLAGQYF.

This chain links TRBV2 with TRBJ1-5; possible D gene TRBD1, 6 bases. This CDR3 has 15 residues. V lost 7 bases to trimming and J lost 4 bases, with 17 bases between them. Germline V CDR1 and CDR2: SNHLY, FYNNEI. This chain's CDR3 is CASTGGAGTNQPQHF. As DNA, the CDR3 is TGTGCCAGCACCGGAGGCGCAGGGACAAATCAGCCCCAGCATTTT.

This clone was detected once. The genes are TRBV18 and TRBJ1-1, with D possibly being TRBD1 (6 bases). The CDR3 has 15 amino acids. Trimming removed 2 bases at V and 5 bases at J, with 15 bases between. Germline CDR1 KGHSH, CDR2 LQKENI. The CDR3 loop is CASSPATGGRTEAFF. CDR3 nucleotides: TGTGCCAGCTCACCAGCGACAGGTGGAAGAACTGAAGCTTTCTTT.